This TCR beta chain was captured in a study of CD8 T cells in Susac syndrome. When the RNA was reverse transcribed, random hexamers were used with an input of about 0.5 to 1 ug. TCRdb reprocessed the immunoSEQ multiplex PCR reads with MiXCR, giving one entry per CDR3 protein. The sample consists of approximately 160,000 distinct CDR3 sequences, under 95% of them appearing once. Unmatched junction bases numbered 5, after V lost 4 bases and J lost 6 bases. This CDR3 region has 15 residues. This TCR derives from a human donor in good health. The chain uses TRBV12-3 or TRBV12-4 and TRBJ2-2, with 10 bases matching TRBD2. The sequenced material came from CD4+ T cells from PBMCs. CDR3 loop: CASSSLAGVPGELFF. DNA of the CDR3: TGTGCCAGCAGTTCCCTAGCGGGAGTGCCCGGGGAGCTGTTTTTT.